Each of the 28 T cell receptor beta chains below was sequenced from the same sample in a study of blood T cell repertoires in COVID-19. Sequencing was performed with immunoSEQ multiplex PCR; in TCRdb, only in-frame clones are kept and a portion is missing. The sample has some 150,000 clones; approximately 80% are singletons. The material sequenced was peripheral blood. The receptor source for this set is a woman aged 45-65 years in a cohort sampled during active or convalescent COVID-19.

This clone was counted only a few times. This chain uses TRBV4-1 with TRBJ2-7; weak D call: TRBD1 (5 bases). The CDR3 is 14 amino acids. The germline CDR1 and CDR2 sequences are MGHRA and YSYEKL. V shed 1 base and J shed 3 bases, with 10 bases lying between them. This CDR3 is CASSQGAGLYEQYF. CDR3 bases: TGCGCCAGCAGCCAAGGGGCAGGGCTCTACGAGCAGTACTTC.

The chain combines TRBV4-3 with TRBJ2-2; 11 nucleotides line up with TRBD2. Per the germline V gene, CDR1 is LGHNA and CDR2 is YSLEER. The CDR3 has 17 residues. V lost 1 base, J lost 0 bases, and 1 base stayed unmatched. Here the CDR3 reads CASSQASGGTNTGELFF. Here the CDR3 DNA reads TGCGCCAGCAGCCAAGCTAGCGGGGGGACGAACACCGGGGAGCTGTTTTTT.

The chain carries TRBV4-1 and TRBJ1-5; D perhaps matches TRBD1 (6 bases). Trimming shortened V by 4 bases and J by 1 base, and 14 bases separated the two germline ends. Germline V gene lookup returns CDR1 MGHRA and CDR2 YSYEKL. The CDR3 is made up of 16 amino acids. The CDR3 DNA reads TGCGCCAGCAGCCCCTCGACAGGTAGCAGCAATCAGCCCCAGCATTTT. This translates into CASSPSTGSSNQPQHF.

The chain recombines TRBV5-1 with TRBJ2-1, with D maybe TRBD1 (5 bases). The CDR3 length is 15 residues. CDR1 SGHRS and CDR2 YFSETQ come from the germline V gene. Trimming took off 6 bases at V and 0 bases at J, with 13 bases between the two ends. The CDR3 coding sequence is TGCGCCAGCACTCTCCGACAGAGCTCCTACAATGAGCAGTTCTTC. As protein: CASTLRQSSYNEQFF.

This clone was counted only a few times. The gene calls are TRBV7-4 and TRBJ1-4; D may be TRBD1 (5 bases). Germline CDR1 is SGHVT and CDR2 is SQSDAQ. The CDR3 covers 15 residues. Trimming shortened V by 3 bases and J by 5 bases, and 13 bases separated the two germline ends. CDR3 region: CASSFRGVWNEKLFF. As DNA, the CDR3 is TGTGCCAGCAGCTTCCGGGGGGTATGGAATGAAAAACTGTTTTTT.

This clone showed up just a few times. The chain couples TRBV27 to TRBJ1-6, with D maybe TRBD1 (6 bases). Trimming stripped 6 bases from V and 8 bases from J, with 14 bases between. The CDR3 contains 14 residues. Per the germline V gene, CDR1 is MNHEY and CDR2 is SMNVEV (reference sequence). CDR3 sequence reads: CASRGGAGYSPLHF. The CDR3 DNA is TGTGCCAGCAGGGGGGGGGCAGGGTATTCACCCCTCCACTTT.

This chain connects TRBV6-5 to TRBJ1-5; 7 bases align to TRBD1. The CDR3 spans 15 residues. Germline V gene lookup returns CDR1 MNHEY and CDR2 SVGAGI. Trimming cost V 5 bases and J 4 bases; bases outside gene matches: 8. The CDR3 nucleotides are TGTGCCAGCAGTCTTACGGGACAGCTGAATCAGCCCCAGCATTTT. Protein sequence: CASSLTGQLNQPQHF.

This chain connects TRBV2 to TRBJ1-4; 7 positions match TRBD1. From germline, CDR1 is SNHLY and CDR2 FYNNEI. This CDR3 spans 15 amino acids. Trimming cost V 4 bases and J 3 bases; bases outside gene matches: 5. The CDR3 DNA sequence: TGTGCCAGCAGTGTCGCGGGACAGCCTAATGAAAAACTGTTTTTT. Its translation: CASSVAGQPNEKLFF.

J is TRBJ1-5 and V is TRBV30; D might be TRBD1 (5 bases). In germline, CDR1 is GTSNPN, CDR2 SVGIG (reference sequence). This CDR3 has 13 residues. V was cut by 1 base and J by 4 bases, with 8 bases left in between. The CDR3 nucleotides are TGTGCCTGGAGTGCAGACAGAAATCAGCCCCAGCATTTT. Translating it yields CAWSADRNQPQHF.

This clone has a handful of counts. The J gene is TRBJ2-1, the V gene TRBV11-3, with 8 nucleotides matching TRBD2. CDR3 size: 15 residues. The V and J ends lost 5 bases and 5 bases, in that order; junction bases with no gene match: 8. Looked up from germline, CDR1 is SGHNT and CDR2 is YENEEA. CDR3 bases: TGTGCCAGCAGCGCGGGCGGGGGGCTTGACAATGAGCAGTTCTTC. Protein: CASSAGGGLDNEQFF.

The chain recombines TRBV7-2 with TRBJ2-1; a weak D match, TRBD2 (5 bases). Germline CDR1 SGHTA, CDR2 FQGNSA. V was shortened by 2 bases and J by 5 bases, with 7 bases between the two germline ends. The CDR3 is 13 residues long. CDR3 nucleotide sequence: TGTGCCAGCAGCTTACAGCGGAACAATGAGCAGTTCTTC. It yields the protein CASSLQRNNEQFF. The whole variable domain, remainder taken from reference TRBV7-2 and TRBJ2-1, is GAGVSQSPSNKVTEKGKDVELRCDPISGHTALYWYRQSLGQGLEFLIYFQGNSAPDKSGLPSDRFSAERTGGSVSTLTIQRTQQEDSAVYLCASSLQRNNEQFFGPGTRLTVL.

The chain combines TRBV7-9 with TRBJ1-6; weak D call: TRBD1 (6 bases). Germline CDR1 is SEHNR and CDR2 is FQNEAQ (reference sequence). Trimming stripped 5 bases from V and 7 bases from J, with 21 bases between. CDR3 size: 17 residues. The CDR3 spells CASSRLLDRSNNSPLHF. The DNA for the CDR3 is TGTGCCAGCAGCAGATTACTCGACAGGTCAAACAATTCACCCCTCCACTTT. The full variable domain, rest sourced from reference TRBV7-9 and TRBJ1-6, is DTGVSQNPRHKITKRGQNVTFRCDPISEHNRLYWYRQTLGQGPEFLTYFQNEAQLEKSRLLSDRFSAERPKGSFSTLEIQRTEQGDSAMYLCASSRLLDRSNNSPLHFGNGTRLTVT.

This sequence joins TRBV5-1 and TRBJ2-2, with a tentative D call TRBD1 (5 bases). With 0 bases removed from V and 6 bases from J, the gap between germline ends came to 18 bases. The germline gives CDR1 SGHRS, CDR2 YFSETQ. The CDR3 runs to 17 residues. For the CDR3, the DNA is TGCGCCAGCAGCTTGGTCGGCGGCAGGGTGTTGTCCGGGGAGCTGTTTTTT. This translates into CASSLVGGRVLSGELFF.

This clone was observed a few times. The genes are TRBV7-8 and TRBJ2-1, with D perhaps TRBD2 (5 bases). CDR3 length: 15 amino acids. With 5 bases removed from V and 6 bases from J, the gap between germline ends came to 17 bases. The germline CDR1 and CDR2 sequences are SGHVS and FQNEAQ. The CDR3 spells CASSRWRPPGNEQFF. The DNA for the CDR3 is TGTGCCAGCAGCCGTTGGAGGCCACCCGGCAATGAGCAGTTCTTC.

CDR3 sequence (DNA): TGCGCCAGCAGCCCAAGCGACAGGGTCACTGAAGCTTTCTTT. Amino acids: CASSPSDRVTEAFF. The rearrangement links TRBV4-3 to TRBJ1-1, with 7 positions matching TRBD1. V was clipped by 4 bases and J by 4 bases; unmatched bases: 6. CDR1 and CDR2 from the germline V gene are LGHNA and YSLEER. This CDR3 has 14 amino acids.

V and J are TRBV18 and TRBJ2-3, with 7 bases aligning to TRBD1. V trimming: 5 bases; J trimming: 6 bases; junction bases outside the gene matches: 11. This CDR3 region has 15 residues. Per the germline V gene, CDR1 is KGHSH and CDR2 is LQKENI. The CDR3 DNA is TGTGCCAGCTCATCTGACAGGGCCCCCTTTGATACGCAGTATTTT. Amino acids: CASSSDRAPFDTQYF.

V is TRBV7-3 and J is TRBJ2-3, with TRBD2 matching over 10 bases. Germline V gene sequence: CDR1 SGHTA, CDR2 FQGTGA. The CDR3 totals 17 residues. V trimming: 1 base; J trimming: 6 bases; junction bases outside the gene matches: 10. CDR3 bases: TGTGCCAGCAGCTTAATGCCCAGCGGGGGGGCAGGGGATACGCAGTATTTT. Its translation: CASSLMPSGGAGDTQYF. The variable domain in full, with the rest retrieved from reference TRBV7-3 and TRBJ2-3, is GAGVSQTPSNKVTEKGKYVELRCDPISGHTALYWYRQSLGQGPEFLIYFQGTGAADDSGLPNDRFFAVRPEGSVSTLKIQRTERGDSAVYLCASSLMPSGGAGDTQYFGPGTRLTVL.

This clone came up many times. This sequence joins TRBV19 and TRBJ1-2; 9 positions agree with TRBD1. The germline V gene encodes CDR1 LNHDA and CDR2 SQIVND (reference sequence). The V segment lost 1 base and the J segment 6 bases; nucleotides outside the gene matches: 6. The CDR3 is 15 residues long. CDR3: CASSIAGTGLDGYTF. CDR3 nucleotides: TGTGCCAGTAGTATAGCCGGGACAGGGCTTGATGGCTACACCTTC. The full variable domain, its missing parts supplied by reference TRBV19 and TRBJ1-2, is DGGITQSPKYLFRKEGQNVTLSCEQNLNHDAMYWYRQDPGQGLRLIYYSQIVNDFQKGDIAEGYSVSREKKESFPLTVTSAQKNPTAFYLCASSIAGTGLDGYTFGSGTRLTVV.

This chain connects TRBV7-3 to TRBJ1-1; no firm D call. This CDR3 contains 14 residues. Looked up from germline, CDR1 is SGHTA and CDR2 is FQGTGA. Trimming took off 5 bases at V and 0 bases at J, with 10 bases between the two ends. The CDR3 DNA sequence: TGTGCCAGCAGCCCCAGCCGGGTGAACACTGAAGCTTTCTTT. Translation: CASSPSRVNTEAFF.

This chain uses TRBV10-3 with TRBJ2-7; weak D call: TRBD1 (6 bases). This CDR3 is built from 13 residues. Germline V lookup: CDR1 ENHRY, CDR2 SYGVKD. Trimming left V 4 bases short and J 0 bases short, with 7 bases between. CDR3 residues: CAISGTVSYEQYF. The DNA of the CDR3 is TGTGCCATCAGTGGGACAGTCTCCTACGAGCAGTACTTC.

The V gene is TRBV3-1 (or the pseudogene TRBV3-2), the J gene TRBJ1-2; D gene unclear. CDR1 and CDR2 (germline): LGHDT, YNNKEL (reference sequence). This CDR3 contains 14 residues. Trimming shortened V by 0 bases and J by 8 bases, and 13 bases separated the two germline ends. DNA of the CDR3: TGTGCCAGCAGCCAAGAAGGCAGTAGCGGCGGCTACACCTTC. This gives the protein CASSQEGSSGGYTF.

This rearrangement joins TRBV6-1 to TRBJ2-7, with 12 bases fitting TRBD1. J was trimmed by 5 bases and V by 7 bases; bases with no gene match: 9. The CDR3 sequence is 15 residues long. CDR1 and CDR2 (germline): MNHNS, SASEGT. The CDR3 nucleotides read TGTGCCAGCAACAACCCCGGGACAGGGGGCGACGAGCAGTACTTC. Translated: CASNNPGTGGDEQYF.

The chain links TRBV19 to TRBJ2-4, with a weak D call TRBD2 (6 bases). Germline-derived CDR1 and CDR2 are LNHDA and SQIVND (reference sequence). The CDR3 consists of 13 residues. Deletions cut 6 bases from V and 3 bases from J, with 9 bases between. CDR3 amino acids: CASRPGGKNIQYF. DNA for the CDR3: TGTGCCAGTAGGCCCGGGGGCAAAAACATTCAGTACTTC.

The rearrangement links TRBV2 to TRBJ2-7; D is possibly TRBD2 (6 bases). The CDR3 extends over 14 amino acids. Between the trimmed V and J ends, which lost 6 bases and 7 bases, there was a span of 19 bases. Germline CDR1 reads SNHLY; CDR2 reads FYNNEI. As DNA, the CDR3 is TGTGCCAGCAGAAGGACCGGGACGGAGGGGGAGCAGTACTTC. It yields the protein CASRRTGTEGEQYF. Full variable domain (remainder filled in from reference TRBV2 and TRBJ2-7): EPEVTQTPSHQVTQMGQEVILRCVPISNHLYFYWYRQILGQKVEFLVSFYNNEISEKSEIFDDQFSVERPDGSNFTLKIRSTKLEDSAMYFCASRRTGTEGEQYFGPGTRLTVT.

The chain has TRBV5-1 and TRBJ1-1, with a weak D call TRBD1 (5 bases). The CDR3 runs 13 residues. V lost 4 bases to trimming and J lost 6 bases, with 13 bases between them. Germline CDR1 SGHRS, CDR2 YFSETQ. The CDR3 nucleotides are TGCGCCAGCAGCGTTTCAGCGACAGCTGAAGCTTTCTTT. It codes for CASSVSATAEAFF.

The CDR3 loop reads CASNPPSGGGSPLHF. CDR3 DNA sequence: TGTGCCAGCAACCCCCCTTCGGGGGGTGGTTCACCCCTCCACTTT. The J gene is TRBJ1-6, the V gene TRBV2, with D perhaps matching TRBD1 (5 bases). The CDR3 runs to 15 residues. Per germline, CDR1 SNHLY and CDR2 FYNNEI. Trimming took 7 bases from V and 9 from J, leaving 19 bases between them.

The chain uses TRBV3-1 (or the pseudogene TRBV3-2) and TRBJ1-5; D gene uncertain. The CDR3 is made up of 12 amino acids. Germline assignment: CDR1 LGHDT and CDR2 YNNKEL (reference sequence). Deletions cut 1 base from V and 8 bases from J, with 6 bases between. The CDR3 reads CASSQGRKPQHF. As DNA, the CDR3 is TGTGCCAGCAGCCAAGGTAGAAAGCCCCAGCATTTT.

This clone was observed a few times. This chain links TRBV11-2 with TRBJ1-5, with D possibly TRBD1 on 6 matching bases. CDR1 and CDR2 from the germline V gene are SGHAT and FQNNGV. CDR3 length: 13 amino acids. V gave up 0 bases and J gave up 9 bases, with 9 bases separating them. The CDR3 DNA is TGTGCCAGCAGCTTAGAGGGGGCAGGGCCCCAGCATTTT. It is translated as CASSLEGAGPQHF.